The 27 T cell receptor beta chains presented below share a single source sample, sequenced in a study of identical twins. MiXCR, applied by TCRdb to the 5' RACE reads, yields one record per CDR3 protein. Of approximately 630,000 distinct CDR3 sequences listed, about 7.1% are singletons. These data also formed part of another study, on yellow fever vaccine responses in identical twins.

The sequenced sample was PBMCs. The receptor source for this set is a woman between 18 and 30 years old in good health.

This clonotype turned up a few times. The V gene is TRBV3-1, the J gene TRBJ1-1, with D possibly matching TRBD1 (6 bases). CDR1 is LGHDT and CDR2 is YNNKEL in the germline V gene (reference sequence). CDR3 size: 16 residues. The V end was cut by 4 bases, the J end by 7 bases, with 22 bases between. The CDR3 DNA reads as TGTGCCAGCAGCCCGACCACGCCCCAGGGGCACATTGAAGCTTTCTTT. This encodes CASSPTTPQGHIEAFF. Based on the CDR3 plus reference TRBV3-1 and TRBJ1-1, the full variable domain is DTAVSQTPKYLVTQMGNDKSIKCEQNLGHDTMYWYKQDSKKFLKIMFSYNNKELIINETVPNRFSPKSPDKAHLNLHINSLELGDSAVYFCASSPTTPQGHIEAFFGQGTRLTVV.

CDR3 sequence: CASSVLAGLDNEQFF. The CDR3 DNA follows: TGTGCCAGCAGCGTACTAGCGGGATTAGACAATGAGCAGTTCTTC. The V and J genes are TRBV9 and TRBJ2-1, with TRBD2 identical over 9 bases. The germline V gene encodes CDR1 SGDLS and CDR2 YYNGEE. V shed 1 base, J shed 5 bases, and the junction held 4 bases outside the gene matches. This CDR3 is built from 15 residues.

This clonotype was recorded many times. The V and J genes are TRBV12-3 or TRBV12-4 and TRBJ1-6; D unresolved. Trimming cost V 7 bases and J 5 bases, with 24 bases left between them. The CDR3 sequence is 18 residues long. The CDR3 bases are TGTGCCAGCACCAATACCATGACGGGAGGCCTTAATAATTCACCCCTCCACTTT. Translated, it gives CASTNTMTGGLNNSPLHF.

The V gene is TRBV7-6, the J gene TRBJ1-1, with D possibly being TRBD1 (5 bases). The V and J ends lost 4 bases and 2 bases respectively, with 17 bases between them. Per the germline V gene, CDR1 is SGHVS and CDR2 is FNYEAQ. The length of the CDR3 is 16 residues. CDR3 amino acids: CASSSGASGTNTEAFF. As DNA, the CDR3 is TGTGCCAGCAGCTCTGGGGCCAGCGGAACAAACACTGAAGCTTTCTTT.

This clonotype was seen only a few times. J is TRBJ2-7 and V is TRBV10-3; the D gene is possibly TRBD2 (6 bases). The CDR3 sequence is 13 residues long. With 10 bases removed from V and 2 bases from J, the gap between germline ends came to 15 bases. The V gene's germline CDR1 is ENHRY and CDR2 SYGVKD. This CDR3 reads CATGDSLTYEQYF. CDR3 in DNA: TGTGCCACTGGGGACTCCCTAACCTACGAGCAGTACTTC.

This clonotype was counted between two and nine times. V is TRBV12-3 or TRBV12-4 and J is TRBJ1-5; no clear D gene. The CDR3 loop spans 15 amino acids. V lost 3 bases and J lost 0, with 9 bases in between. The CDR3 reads CASSFRSDSNQPQHF. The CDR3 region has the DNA TGTGCCAGCAGTTTCAGATCCGATAGCAATCAGCCCCAGCATTTT.

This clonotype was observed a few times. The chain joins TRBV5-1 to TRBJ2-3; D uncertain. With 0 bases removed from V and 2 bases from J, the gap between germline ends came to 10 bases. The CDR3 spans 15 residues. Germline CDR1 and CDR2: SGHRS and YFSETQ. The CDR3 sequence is CASSLGQSPTDTQYF. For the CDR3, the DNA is TGCGCCAGCAGCTTGGGGCAGTCCCCCACAGATACGCAGTATTTT.

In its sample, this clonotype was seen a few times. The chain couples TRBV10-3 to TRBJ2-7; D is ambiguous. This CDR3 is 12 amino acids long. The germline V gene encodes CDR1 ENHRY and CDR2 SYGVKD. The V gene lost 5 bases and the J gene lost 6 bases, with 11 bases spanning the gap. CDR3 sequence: CAISPSRGEQYF. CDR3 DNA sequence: TGTGCCATCAGTCCCTCAAGAGGCGAGCAGTACTTC.

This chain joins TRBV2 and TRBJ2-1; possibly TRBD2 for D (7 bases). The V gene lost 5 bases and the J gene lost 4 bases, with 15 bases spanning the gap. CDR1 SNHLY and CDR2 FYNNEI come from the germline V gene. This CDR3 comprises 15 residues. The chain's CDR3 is CASSPEGGGYNEQFF. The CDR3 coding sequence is TGTGCCAGCAGTCCTGAGGGGGGGGGATACAATGAGCAGTTCTTC.

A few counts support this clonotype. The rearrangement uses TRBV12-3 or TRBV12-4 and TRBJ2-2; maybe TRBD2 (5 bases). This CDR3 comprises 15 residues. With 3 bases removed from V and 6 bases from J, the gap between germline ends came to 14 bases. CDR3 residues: CASSFLGTRAGELFF. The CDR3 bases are TGTGCCAGCAGTTTCTTAGGAACGAGGGCCGGGGAGCTGTTTTTT.

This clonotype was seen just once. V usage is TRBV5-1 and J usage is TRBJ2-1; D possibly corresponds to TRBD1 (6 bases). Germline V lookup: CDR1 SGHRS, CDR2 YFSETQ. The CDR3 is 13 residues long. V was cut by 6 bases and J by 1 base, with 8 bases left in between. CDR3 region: CASTGTSYNEQFF. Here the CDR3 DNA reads TGCGCCAGCACAGGGACATCCTACAATGAGCAGTTCTTC.

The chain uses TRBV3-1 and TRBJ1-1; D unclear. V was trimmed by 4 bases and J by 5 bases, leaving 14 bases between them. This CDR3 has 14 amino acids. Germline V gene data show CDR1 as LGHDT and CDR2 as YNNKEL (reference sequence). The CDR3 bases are TGTGCCAGCAGCCCTCCTGGGAAGAGGACTGAAGCTTTCTTT. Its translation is CASSPPGKRTEAFF.

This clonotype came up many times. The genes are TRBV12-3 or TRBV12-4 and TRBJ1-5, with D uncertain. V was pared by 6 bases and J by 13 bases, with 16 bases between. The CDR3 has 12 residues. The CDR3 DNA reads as TGTGCCAGCAGCCCAAACCCATGGGGTCAGCATTTT. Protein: CASSPNPWGQHF.

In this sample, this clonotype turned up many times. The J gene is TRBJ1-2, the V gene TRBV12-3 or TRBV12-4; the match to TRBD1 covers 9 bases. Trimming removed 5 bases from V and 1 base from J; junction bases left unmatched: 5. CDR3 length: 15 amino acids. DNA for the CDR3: TGTGCCAGCAGTGGCCGGGACAGGGTTAACTATGGCTACACCTTC. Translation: CASSGRDRVNYGYTF.

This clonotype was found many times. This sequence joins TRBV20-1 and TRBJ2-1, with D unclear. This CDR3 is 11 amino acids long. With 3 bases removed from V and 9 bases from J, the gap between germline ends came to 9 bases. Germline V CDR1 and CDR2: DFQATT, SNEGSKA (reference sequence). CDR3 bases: TGCAGTGCTAGCCCCCTTACTGAGCAGTTCTTC. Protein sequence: CSASPLTEQFF.

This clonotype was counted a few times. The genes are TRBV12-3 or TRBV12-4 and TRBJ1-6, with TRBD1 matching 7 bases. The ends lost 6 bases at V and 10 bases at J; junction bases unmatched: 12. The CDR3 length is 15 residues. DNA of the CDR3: TGTGCCAGCAGGCCCGCAGGGGGTCATGGGTCACCCCTCCACTTT. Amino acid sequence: CASRPAGGHGSPLHF.

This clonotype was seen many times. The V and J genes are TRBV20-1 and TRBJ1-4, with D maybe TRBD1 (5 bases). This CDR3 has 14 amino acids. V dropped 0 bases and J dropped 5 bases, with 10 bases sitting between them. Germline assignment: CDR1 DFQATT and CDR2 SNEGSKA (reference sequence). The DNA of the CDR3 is TGCAGTGCTAGAGAGGCGGGGCTGAATGAAAAACTGTTTTTT. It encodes CSAREAGLNEKLFF.

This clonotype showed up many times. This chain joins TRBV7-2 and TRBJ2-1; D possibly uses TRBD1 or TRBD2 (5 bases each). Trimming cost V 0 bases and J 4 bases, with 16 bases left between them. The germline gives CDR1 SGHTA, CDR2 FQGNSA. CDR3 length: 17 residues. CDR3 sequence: CASSLAPPGPIYNEQFF. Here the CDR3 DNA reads TGTGCCAGCAGCTTAGCGCCCCCGGGACCTATATACAATGAGCAGTTCTTC.

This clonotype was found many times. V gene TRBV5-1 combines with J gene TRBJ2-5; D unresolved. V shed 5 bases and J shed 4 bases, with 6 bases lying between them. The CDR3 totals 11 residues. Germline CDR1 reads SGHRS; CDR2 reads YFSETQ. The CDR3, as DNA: TGCGCCAGCAGAACGGGAGAGACCCAGTACTTC. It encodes CASRTGETQYF.

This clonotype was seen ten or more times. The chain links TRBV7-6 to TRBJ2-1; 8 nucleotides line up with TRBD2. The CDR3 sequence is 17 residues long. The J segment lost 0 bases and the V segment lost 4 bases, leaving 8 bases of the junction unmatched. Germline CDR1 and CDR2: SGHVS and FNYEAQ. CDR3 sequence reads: CASSSTSSGSSYNEQFF. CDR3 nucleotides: TGTGCCAGCAGCTCCACCTCAAGCGGGAGCTCCTACAATGAGCAGTTCTTC.

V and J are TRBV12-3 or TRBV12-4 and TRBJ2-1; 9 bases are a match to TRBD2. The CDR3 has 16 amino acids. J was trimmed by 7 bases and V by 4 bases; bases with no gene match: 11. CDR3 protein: CASSSLRGGARNEQFF. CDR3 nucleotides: TGTGCCAGCAGTTCCCTTCGCGGGGGGGCCCGGAATGAGCAGTTCTTC.

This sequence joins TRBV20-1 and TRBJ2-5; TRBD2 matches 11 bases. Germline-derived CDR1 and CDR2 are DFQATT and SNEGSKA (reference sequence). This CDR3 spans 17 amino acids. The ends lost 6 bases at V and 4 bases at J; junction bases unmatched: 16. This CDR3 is CSAPGRIAGGPGETQYF. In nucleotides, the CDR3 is TGCAGTGCACCAGGGAGGATAGCGGGGGGGCCGGGAGAGACCCAGTACTTC.

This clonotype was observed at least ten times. The CDR3 sequence is CASSRTGETQYF. The CDR3 DNA sequence: TGTGCCAGCAGCCGGACAGGAGAGACCCAGTACTTC. V gene TRBV7-8 combines with J gene TRBJ2-5, with 7 positions matching TRBD1. CDR3 length equals 12 residues. The germline CDR1 and CDR2 sequences are SGHVS and FQNEAQ. Losses at the gene ends were 5 bases for V and 4 bases for J; bases not matched to a gene: 1.

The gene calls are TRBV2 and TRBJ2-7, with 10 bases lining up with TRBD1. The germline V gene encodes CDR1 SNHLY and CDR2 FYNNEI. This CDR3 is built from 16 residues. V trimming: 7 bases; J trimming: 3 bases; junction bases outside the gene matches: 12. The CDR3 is CASKVSMGTGVYEQYV. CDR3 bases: TGTGCCAGCAAGGTGTCGATGGGGACAGGGGTCTACGAGCAGTACGTC.

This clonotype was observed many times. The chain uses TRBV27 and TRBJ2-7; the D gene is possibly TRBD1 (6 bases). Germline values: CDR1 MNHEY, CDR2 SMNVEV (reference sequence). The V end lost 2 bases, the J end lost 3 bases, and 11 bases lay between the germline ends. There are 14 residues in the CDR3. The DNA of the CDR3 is TGTGCCAGCAGTTTAACAGGGCTTAACTACGAGCAGTACTTC. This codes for CASSLTGLNYEQYF.

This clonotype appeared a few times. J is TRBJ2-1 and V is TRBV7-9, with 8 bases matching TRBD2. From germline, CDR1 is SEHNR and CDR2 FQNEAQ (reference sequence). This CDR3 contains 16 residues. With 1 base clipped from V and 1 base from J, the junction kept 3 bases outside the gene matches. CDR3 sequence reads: CASSLGAGESYNEQFF. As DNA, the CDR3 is TGTGCCAGCAGCTTAGGAGCGGGAGAATCCTACAATGAGCAGTTCTTC.

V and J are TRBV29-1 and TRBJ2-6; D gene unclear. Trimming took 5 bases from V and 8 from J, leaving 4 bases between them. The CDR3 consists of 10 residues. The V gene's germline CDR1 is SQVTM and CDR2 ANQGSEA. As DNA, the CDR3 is TGCAGCGTTTATACCAACGTCCTGACTTTC. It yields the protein CSVYTNVLTF.